These 23 T cell receptor beta chains were sequenced from one sample in a study of blood T cell repertoires in COVID-19. The repertoire was sequenced with immunoSEQ multiplex PCR; TCRdb's copy has only in-frame clones and lacks some. The table records over 200,000 clones, about 88% of them present only once. Source material: peripheral blood. The receptors were gathered from a man aged 55 to 70 who had recovered from COVID-19.

The V and J genes are TRBV5-1 and TRBJ2-2; 8 nucleotides align to TRBD1. Trimming took 4 bases from V and 5 from J; bases not matched to a gene: 10. This CDR3 region has 16 residues. CDR1 SGHRS and CDR2 YFSETQ come from the germline V gene. This CDR3 is CASSPSGTGGTGELFF. The CDR3 DNA reads as TGCGCCAGCAGCCCTTCCGGGACAGGAGGGACCGGGGAGCTGTTTTTT.

The chain is built from TRBV12-2 and TRBJ1-5; TRBD1 is the table's D call and was not checked against the DNA. TRBV12-2 is shown as a pseudogene. CDR3 size: 16 residues. This CDR3 reads CASRFHRDRGFQPQHF. CDR3 nucleotides: TGTGCAAGTCGCTTCCACCGGGACAGGGGATTTCAGCCCCAGCATTTT.

A remark on this clone: The same CDR3 also results from other DNA sequences found in this sample. The chain has TRBV24-1 and TRBJ1-5, with 8 nucleotides matching TRBD1. V lost 7 bases, J lost 2 bases, and 3 bases stayed unmatched. The CDR3 sequence is 14 residues long. In germline, CDR1 is KGHDR, CDR2 SFDVKD. The CDR3 bases are TGTGCCACCAGCTTACAGGGGGGCAATCAGCCCCAGCATTTT. Translated: CATSLQGGNQPQHF.

The rearrangement uses TRBV7-9 and TRBJ1-2; D is perhaps TRBD1 (6 bases). The CDR3 is made up of 13 amino acids. The germline V and J ends were trimmed by 5 bases and 7 bases, with 14 bases remaining between them. CDR1 SEHNR and CDR2 FQNEAQ come from the germline V gene (reference sequence). The CDR3 region has the DNA TGTGCCAGCAGCGCCTTAACAGGGTCTGGCTACACCTTC. It codes for CASSALTGSGYTF.

The chain has TRBV14 and TRBJ2-3, with TRBD2 matching over 11 bases. CDR1 is SGHDN and CDR2 is FVKESK in the germline V gene. This CDR3 is 20 amino acids long. V gave up 3 bases and J gave up 0 bases; unmatched junction bases: 14. CDR3 DNA: TGTGCCAGCAGCCAGTTTCCCCCGGGACTAGCGGAGGTTAGCACAGATACGCAGTATTTT. Its translation: CASSQFPPGLAEVSTDTQYF.

The chain employs TRBV5-1 and TRBJ1-4; D is unresolved. The germline CDR1 and CDR2 sequences are SGHRS and YFSETQ. The CDR3 extends over 16 amino acids. V was shortened by 2 bases and J by 2 bases, with 13 bases between the two germline ends. Written as DNA, the CDR3 is TGCGCCAGCAGCTTCGCGGATCTGGCTACTAATGAAAAACTGTTTTTT. Its protein is CASSFADLATNEKLFF.

The chain employs TRBV18 and TRBJ2-7; 9 nucleotides agree with TRBD1. Trimming cost V 5 bases and J 4 bases; bases outside gene matches: 9. The CDR3 consists of 15 residues. Germline values: CDR1 KGHSH, CDR2 LQKENI. CDR3 loop: CASSEDRGGGYEQYF. The CDR3 DNA is TGTGCCAGCTCAGAGGACAGGGGAGGAGGGTACGAGCAGTACTTC.

The genes are TRBV5-1 and TRBJ2-7; 10 nucleotides match TRBD1. This CDR3 has 16 residues. Unmatched junction bases numbered 14, after V lost 4 bases and J lost 7 bases. Germline values: CDR1 SGHRS, CDR2 YFSETQ. The CDR3 DNA follows: TGCGCCAGCAGCCCCCGGGGACAGGGGACCTCTTGGGAGCAGTACTTC. Translated, it gives CASSPRGQGTSWEQYF.

This sequence joins TRBV3-1 (or the pseudogene TRBV3-2) and TRBJ2-3, with D possibly matching TRBD1 (5 bases). This CDR3 is 15 amino acids long. V was cut by 3 bases and J by 5 bases, with 15 bases left in between. Germline CDR1 LGHDT, CDR2 YNNKEL (reference sequence). The CDR3 DNA sequence: TGTGCCAGCAGCCAGTTAGGCAGGGTGAAAGATACGCAGTATTTT. Translated: CASSQLGRVKDTQYF.

The sample holds a few counts of this clone. The genes are TRBV6-6 and TRBJ1-2; 9 bases match TRBD1. The CDR3 is made up of 17 amino acids. CDR1 MNHNY and CDR2 SVGAGI come from the germline V gene (reference sequence). The V gene end was trimmed by 5 bases and the J gene end by 0 bases; junction bases not matched to a gene: 10. The CDR3 bases are TGTGCCAGCAGTCCCGGACAGGGGACGCGAGCTAACTATGGCTACACCTTC. Residues: CASSPGQGTRANYGYTF.

This clone appeared a few times. The genes are TRBV29-1 and TRBJ1-2; TRBD1 might be the D (5 bases). CDR1 is SQVTM and CDR2 is ANQGSEA in the germline V gene. The CDR3 totals 13 residues. Trimming took off 7 bases at V and 4 bases at J, with 16 bases between the two ends. The CDR3 region has the DNA TGCAGCGCCCTTAACCCGGGGGGCTATGGCTACACCTTC. Its protein is CSALNPGGYGYTF.

The V and J genes are TRBV7-2 and TRBJ2-7, with 7 bases identical to TRBD1. The J segment lost 3 bases and the V segment lost 3 bases, leaving 8 bases of the junction unmatched. CDR1 is SGHTA, CDR2 FQGNSA, per germline. This CDR3 has 15 amino acids. CDR3 sequence: CASSLGQIVGYEQYF. CDR3 bases: TGTGCCAGCAGCTTGGGACAGATTGTAGGCTACGAGCAGTACTTC.

The chain has TRBV5-1 and TRBJ2-2; the match to TRBD2 covers 7 bases. This CDR3 comprises 15 residues. Trimming removed 7 bases from V and 2 bases from J; junction bases left unmatched: 8. Germline CDR1 reads SGHRS; CDR2 reads YFSETQ. The CDR3 spells CASFHGGKNTGELFF. CDR3 bases: TGCGCCAGCTTCCACGGGGGGAAAAACACCGGGGAGCTGTTTTTT.

V is TRBV29-1 and J is TRBJ1-3; TRBD1 matches 8 bases. The CDR3 extends over 16 amino acids. Germline values: CDR1 SQVTM, CDR2 ANQGSEA. Trimming cost V 7 bases and J 7 bases; bases outside gene matches: 18. CDR3 sequence reads: CSAWGERDRTGNTIYF. For the CDR3, the DNA is TGCAGCGCCTGGGGCGAAAGGGACAGGACGGGGAACACCATATATTTT.

The chain links TRBV6-5 to TRBJ1-1, with 7 bases that match TRBD1. The CDR3 spans 14 residues. CDR1 and CDR2 (germline): MNHEY, SVGAGI. V shed 7 bases, J shed 1 base, and the junction held 6 bases outside the gene matches. CDR3 residues: CASILTGTNTEAFF. CDR3 in DNA: TGTGCCAGCATCTTGACAGGGACGAACACTGAAGCTTTCTTT.

The chain links TRBV30 to TRBJ1-6, with 7 bases aligning to TRBD1. CDR1 is GTSNPN and CDR2 is SVGIG in the germline V gene (reference sequence). V lost 3 bases to trimming and J lost 0 bases; unmatched junction nucleotides: 8. This CDR3 has 17 amino acids. CDR3 nucleotide sequence: TGTGCCTGGAGGACGAACAGGGGCAGCTCCTATAATTCACCCCTCCACTTT. As protein: CAWRTNRGSSYNSPLHF.

This chain links TRBV7-9 with TRBJ1-2; D is perhaps TRBD1 (5 bases). The CDR3 is 17 residues long. Germline V lookup: CDR1 SEHNR, CDR2 FQNEAQ (reference sequence). The V end lost 5 bases, the J end lost 1 base, and 20 bases lay between the germline ends. CDR3 sequence reads: CASSPPGAVGGNYGYTF. For the CDR3, the DNA is TGTGCCAGCAGCCCCCCCGGGGCGGTGGGGGGTAACTATGGCTACACCTTC.

The rearrangement uses TRBV7-9 and TRBJ1-1, with a tentative D call TRBD1 (6 bases). The CDR3 runs to 15 residues. V was shortened by 2 bases and J by 2 bases, with 12 bases between the two germline ends. The germline gives CDR1 SEHNR, CDR2 FQNEAQ (reference sequence). The CDR3 protein is CASSLRQVLNTEAFF. CDR3 coding DNA: TGTGCCAGCAGCTTACGACAGGTCCTCAACACTGAAGCTTTCTTT.

V and J are TRBV19 and TRBJ1-5; 9 bases align to TRBD1. CDR3 size: 17 residues. V lost 4 bases to trimming and J lost 4 bases; unmatched junction nucleotides: 11. Germline V gene lookup returns CDR1 LNHDA and CDR2 SQIVND (reference sequence). CDR3 DNA: TGTGCCAGTAGTACCTTTCCCGGACAGGGGCTAAATCAGCCCCAGCATTTT. It yields the protein CASSTFPGQGLNQPQHF.

The CDR3 spells CASSGPADTQYF. CDR3 bases: TGTGCCAGCAGCGGTCCGGCAGATACGCAGTATTTT. The genes are TRBV9 and TRBJ2-3; the D is unclear. CDR1 is SGDLS, CDR2 YYNGEE, per germline. V gave up 3 bases and J gave up 4 bases, with 6 bases separating them. This CDR3 spans 12 amino acids. The complete variable domain, with remaining parts taken from reference TRBV9 and TRBJ2-3, reads DSGVTQTPKHLITATGQRVTLRCSPRSGDLSVYWYQQSLDQGLQFLIQYYNGEERAKGNILERFSAQQFPDLHSELNLSSLELGDSALYFCASSGPADTQYFGPGTRLTVL.

This clone appeared a single time. In nucleotides, the CDR3 is TGTGCCAGCAGCTTCTCAACAGGAAGAAATTCACCCCTCCACTTT. This encodes CASSFSTGRNSPLHF. The V call is TRBV11-1, the J call TRBJ1-6, with a tentative D call TRBD1 (5 bases). V was trimmed by 3 bases and J by 7 bases, leaving 13 bases between them. Germline CDR1 and CDR2: SGHAT and FQDESV (reference sequence). This CDR3 is built from 15 residues.

The gene calls are TRBV19 and TRBJ1-5; TRBD1 matches at 7 bases. J lost 0 bases, V lost 3 bases, and 5 bases had no gene match. This CDR3 region has 16 residues. In germline, CDR1 is LNHDA, CDR2 SQIVND (reference sequence). CDR3 region: CASSIADRISNQPQHF. The CDR3 DNA is TGTGCCAGTAGTATTGCGGACAGGATTAGCAATCAGCCCCAGCATTTT.

The chain recombines TRBV7-2 with TRBJ1-6; 8 bases match TRBD1. Germline V gene sequence: CDR1 SGHTA, CDR2 FQGNSA. CDR3 size: 15 residues. After removal of 5 bases from V and 9 bases from J, the junction contained 9 bases not matched to a gene. CDR3 residues: CASSPDRAAGSPLHF. The CDR3 bases are TGTGCCAGCAGCCCGGACAGGGCCGCGGGTTCACCCCTCCACTTT.